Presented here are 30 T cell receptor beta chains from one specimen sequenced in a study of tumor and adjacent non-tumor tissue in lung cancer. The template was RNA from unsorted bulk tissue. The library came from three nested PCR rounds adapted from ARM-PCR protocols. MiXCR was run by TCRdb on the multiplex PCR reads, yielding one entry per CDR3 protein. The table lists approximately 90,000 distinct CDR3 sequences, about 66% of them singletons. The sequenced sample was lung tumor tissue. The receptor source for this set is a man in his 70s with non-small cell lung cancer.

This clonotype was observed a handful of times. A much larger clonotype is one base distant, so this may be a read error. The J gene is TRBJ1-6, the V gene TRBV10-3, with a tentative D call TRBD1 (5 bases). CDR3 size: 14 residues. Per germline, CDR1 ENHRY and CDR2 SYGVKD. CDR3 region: CVISASGAGSPLHF. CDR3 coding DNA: TGTGTCATCAGTGCTTCTGGGGCTGGGTCACCCCTCCACTTT.

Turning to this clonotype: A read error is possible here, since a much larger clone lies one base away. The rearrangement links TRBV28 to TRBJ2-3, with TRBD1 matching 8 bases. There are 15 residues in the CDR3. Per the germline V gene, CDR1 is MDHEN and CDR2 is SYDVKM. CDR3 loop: CASSLTGQGTDMQYF. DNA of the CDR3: TGTGCCAGCAGTTTGACCGGACAGGGCACAGATATGCAGTATTTT. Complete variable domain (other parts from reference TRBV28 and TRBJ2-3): DVKVTQSSRYLVKRTGEKVFLECVQDMDHENMFWYRQDPGLGLRLIYFSYDVKMKEKGDIPEGYSVSREKKERFSLILESASTNQTSMYLCASSLTGQGTDMQYFGPGTRLTVL.

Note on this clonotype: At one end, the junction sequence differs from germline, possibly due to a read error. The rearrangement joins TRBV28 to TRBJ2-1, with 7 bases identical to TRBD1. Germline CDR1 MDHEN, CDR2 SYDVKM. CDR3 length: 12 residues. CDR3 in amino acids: CTSNYRGNEQFF. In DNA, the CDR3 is TGTACCAGCAATTACAGGGGAAATGAGCAGTTCTTC.

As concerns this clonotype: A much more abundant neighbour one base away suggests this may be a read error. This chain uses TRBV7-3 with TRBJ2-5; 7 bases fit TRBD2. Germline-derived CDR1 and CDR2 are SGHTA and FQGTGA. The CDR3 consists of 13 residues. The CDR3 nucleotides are TGTGCCAGCTGCTTAAGGGAGGGAGAGACCCAGTACTTC. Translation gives CASCLREGETQYF.

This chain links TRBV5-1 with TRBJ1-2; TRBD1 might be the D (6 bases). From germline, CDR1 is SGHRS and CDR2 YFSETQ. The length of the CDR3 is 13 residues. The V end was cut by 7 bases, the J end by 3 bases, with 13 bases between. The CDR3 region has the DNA TGCGCCAGCGCTCAGGACAGAGACTATGGCTACACCTTC. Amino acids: CASAQDRDYGYTF.

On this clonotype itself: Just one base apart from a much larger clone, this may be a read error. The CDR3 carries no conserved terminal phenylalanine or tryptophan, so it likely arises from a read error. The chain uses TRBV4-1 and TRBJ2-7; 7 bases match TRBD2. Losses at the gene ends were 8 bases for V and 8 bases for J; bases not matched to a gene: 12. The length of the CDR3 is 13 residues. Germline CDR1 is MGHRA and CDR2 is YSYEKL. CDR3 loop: CASGAGVGYKQYL. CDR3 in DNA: TGCGCCAGCGGCGCGGGGGTCGGATACAAGCAGTACTTA.

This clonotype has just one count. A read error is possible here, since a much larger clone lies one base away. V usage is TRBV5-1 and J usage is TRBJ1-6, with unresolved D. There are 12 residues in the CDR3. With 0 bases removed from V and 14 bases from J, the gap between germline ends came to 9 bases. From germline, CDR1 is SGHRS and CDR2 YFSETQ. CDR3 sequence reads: CASSLVGSSLHF. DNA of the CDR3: TGCGCCAGCAGCTTGGTTGGCTCATCCCTCCACTTT.

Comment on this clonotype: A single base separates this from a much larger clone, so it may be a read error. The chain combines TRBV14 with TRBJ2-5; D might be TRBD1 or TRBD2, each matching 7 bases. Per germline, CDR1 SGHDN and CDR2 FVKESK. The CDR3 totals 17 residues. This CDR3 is CPSSPGTAWSGKETQYF. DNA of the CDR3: TGTCCCAGCAGCCCGGGGACAGCTTGGAGCGGGAAAGAGACCCAGTACTTC. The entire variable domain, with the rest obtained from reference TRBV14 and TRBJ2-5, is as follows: EAGVTQFPSHSVIEKGQTVTLRCDPISGHDNLYWYRRVMGKEIKFLLHFVKESKQDESGMPNNRFLAERTGGTYSTLKVQPAELEDSGVYFCPSSPGTAWSGKETQYFGPGTRLLVL.

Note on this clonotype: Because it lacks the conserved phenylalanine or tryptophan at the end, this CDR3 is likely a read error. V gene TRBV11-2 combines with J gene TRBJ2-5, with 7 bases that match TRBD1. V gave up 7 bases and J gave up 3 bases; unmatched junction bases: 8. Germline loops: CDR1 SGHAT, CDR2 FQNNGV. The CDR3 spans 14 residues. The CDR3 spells CASNPGQAKETQYS. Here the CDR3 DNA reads TGTGCCAGCAACCCTGGACAGGCGAAAGAGACCCAGTACTCC.

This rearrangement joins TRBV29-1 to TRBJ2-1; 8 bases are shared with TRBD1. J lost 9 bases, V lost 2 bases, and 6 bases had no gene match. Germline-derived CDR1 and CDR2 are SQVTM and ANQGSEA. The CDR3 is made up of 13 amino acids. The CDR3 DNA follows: TGCAGCGTTGAAAGACAGGGGTTAGGTGAGCAGTTCTTC. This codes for CSVERQGLGEQFF.

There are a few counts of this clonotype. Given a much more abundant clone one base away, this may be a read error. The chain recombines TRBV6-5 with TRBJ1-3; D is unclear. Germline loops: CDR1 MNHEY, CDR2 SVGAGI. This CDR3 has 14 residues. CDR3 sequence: CANSYGESGNTIYF. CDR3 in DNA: TGTGCCAACAGTTACGGGGAGAGTGGAAACACCATATATTTT.

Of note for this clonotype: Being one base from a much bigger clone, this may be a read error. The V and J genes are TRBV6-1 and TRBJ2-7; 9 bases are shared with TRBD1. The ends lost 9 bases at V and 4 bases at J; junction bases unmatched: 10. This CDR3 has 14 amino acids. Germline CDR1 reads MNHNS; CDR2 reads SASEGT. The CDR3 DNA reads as TGTGCCAGAAGCCGGACAGGGGTAGGGTACGAGCAGTACTTC. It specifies CARSRTGVGYEQYF.

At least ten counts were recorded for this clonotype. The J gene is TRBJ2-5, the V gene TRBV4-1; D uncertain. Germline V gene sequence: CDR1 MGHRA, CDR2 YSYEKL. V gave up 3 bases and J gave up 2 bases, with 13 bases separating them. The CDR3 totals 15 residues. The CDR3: CASSQGSSRQETQYF. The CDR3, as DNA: TGCGCCAGCAGCCAGGGTTCTTCCCGGCAAGAGACCCAGTACTTC.

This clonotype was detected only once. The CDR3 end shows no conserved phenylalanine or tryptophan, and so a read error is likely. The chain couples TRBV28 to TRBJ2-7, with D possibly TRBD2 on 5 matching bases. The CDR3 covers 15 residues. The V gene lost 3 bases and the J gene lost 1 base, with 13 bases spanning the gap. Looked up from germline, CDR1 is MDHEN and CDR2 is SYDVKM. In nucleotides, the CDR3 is TGTGCCAGCAGTTTTATACTGGCGGGTTCCTACGAGCAGTACTCC. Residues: CASSFILAGSYEQYS.

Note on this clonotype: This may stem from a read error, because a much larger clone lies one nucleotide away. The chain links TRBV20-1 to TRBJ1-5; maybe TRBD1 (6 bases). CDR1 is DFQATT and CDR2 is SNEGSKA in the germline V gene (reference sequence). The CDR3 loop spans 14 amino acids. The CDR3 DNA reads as TGCAGTGCCAACAGGGCTGATAGCAGTCAGCCCCAGCATTTT. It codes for CSANRADSSQPQHF.

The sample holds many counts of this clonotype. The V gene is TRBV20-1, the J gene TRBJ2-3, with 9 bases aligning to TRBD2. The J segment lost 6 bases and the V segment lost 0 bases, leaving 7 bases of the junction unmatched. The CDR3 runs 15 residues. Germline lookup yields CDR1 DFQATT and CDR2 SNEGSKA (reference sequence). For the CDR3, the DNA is TGCAGTGCTAGAGAGGTTAGCGGGAGATCGGATACGCAGTATTTT. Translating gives CSAREVSGRSDTQYF.

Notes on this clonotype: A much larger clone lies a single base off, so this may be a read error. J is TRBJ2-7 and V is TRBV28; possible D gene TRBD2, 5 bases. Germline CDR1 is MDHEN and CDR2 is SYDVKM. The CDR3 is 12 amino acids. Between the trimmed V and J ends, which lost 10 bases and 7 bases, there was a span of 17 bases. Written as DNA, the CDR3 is TGTGCCAACACCACCTTGGGGAGTGAGCAGTACTTC. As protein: CANTTLGSEQYF.

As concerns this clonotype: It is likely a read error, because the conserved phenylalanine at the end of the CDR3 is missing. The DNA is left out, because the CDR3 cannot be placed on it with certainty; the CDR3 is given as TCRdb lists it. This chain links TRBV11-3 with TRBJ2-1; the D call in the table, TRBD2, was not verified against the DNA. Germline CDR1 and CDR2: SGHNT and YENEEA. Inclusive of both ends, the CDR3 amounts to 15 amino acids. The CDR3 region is CASSPDYGANNGRFS.

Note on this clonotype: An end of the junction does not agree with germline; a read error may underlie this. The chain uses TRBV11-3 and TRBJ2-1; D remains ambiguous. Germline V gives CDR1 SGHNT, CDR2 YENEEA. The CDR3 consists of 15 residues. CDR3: CTSSLDWGTNNEQFF. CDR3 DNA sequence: TGTACCAGCAGCTTAGATTGGGGTACTAACAATGAGCAGTTCTTC.

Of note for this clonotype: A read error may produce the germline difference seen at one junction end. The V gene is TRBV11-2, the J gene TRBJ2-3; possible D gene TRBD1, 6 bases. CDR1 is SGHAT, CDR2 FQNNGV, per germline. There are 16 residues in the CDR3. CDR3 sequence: CASSLGAGASTDMQYF. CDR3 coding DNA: TGTGCCAGCAGCTTAGGGGCAGGGGCCAGCACGGATATGCAGTATTTT.

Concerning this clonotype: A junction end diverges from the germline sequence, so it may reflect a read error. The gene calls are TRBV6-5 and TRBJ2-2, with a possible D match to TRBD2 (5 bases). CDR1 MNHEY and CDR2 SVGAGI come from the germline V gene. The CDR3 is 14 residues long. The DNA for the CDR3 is TGTGCCAGCAGTGGGCAAGTGGCCGCCGGGGATCTGTTTTTT. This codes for CASSGQVAAGDLFF.

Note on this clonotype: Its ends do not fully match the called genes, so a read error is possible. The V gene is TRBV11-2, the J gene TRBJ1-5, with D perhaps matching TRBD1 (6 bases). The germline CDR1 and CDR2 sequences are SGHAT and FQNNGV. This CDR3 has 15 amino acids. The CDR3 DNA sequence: TGTGCCAGCAGCTTAGAATGGGGGGGCAATCAGCCCCAACATTTT. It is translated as CASSLEWGGNQPQHF.

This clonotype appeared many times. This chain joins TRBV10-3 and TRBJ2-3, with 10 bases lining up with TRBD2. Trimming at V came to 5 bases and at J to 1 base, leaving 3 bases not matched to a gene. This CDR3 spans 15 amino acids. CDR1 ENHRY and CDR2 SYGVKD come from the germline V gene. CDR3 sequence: CAISLAGAGTDTQYF. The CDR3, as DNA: TGTGCCATCAGTCTAGCGGGAGCGGGCACAGATACGCAGTATTTT.

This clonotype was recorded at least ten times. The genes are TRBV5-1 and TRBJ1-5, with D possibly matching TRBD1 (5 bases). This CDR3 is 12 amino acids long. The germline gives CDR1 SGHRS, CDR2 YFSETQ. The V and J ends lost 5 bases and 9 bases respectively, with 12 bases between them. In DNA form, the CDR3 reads TGCGCCAGCAGAAGTCAGGGTGGGCCCCAGCATTTT. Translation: CASRSQGGPQHF.

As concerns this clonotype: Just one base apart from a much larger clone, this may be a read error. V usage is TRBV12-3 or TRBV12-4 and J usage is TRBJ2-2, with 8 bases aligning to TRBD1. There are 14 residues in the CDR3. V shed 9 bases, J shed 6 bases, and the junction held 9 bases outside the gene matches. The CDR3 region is CARTGTGRAGELFF. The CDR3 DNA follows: TGTGCCAGAACTGGGACAGGCAGAGCCGGGGAGCTGTTTTTT.

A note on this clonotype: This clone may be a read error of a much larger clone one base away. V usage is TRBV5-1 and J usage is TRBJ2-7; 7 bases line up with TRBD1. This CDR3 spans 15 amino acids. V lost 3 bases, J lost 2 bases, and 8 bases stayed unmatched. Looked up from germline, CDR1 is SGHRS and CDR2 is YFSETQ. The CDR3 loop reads CASSSTTGTAYEQYF. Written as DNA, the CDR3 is TGCGCCAGCAGCTCGACAACCGGGACAGCCTACGAGCAGTACTTC. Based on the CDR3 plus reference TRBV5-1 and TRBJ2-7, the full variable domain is KAGVTQTPRYLIKTRGQQVTLSCSPISGHRSVSWYQQTPGQGLQFLFEYFSETQRNKGNFPGRFSGRQFSNSRSEMNVSTLELGDSALYLCASSSTTGTAYEQYFGPGTRLTVT.

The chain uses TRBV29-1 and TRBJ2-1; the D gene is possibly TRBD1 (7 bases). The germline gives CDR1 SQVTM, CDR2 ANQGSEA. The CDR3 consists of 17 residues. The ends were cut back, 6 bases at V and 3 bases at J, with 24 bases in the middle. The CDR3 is CSVEGAPGRESYNEQFF. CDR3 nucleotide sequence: TGCAGCGTGGAGGGGGCCCCGGGACGGGAGAGCTACAATGAGCAGTTCTTC.

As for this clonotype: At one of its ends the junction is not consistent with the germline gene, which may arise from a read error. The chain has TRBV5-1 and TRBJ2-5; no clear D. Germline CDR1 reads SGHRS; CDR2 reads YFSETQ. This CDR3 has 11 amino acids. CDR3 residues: CAGSLRETQYF. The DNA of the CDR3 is TGTGCCGGCAGCTTGAGGGAGACCCAGTACTTC. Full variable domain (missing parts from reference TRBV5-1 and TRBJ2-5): KAGVTQTPRYLIKTRGQQVTLSCSPISGHRSVSWYQQTPGQGLQFLFEYFSETQRNKGNFPGRFSGRQFSNSRSEMNVSTLELGDSALYLCAGSLRETQYFGPGTRLLVL.

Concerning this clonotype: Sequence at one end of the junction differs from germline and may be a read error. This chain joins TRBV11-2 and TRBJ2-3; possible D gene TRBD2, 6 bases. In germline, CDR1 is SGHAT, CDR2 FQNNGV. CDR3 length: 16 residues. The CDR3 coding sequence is TGTGCCATCAGCTCGGAGGGACCGGGCTCCTGGAACACACAGTATTTT. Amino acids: CAISSEGPGSWNTQYF.

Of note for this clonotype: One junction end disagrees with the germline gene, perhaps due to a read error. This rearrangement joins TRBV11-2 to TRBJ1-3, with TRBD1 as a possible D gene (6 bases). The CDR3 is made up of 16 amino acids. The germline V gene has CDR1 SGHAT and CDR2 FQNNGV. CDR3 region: CTSSPLRQGPRNTIYF. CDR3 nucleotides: TGTACCAGCAGCCCTCTCCGCCAGGGGCCCAGAAACACCATATATTTT.